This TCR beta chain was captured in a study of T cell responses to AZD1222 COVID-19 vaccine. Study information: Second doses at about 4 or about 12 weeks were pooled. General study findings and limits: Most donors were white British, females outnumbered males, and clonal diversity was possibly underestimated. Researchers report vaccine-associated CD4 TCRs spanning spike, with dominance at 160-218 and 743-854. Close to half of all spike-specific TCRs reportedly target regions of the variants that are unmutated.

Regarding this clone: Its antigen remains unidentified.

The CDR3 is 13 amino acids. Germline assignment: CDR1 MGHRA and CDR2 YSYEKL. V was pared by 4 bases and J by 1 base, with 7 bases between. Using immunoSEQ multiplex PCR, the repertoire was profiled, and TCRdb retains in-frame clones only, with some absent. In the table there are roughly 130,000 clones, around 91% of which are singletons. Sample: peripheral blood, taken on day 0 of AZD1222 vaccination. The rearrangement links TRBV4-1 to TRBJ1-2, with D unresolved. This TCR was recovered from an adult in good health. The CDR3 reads CASSPRVNYGYTF. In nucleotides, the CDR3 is TGCGCCAGCAGCCCGAGGGTTAACTATGGCTACACCTTC.